This TCR beta chain emerged from a study of shared clonotypes between healthy human individuals. Trimming pared 5 bases from V and 6 bases from J, leaving 11 bases between. This CDR3 spans 13 amino acids. From germline, CDR1 is LGHNA and CDR2 YSLEER. The protocol was immunoSEQ multiplex PCR, while the TCRdb copy is restricted to in-frame clones and leaves out a portion. The profile covers 1.5 million to 1.9 million clones, with approximately 98% appearing a single time and roughly 0.45% taken by the ten largest. The chain joins TRBV4-3 to TRBJ1-5; the D gene is possibly TRBD1 (6 bases). The source of this sequence is a man aged 25-45 years in good health. The specimen sequenced was naive CD4+ T cells sorted from blood. The subset denotes: CD45RA+ positively selected. The CDR3 nucleotides are TGCGCCAGCAGCATACAGGGAAGTCAGCCCCAGCATTTT. Encoded protein: CASSIQGSQPQHF.